This T cell receptor beta chain appears in the sequencing data of a study of T cells in tuberculosis. Study as a whole: This South African cohort compared adolescents with or without latent tuberculosis against adults with active tuberculosis.

Trimming removed 5 bases from V and 3 bases from J, with 11 bases in between. The CDR3 spans 14 residues. The germline V gene encodes CDR1 LNHDA and CDR2 SQIVND (reference sequence). Note on this clone: What it recognizes is unknown.

Assay: immunoSEQ multiplex PCR; the TCRdb copy retains only in-frame clones and omits some. The data contain 45,000 or so clones, 95% of them singletons. Overall study findings and caveats: The TCR-beta difference was not significant; alpha differences partly reflected length. Classification accuracy was about 90% (AUROC around 0.9) with the GMM-specific repertoire.

The specimen sequenced was PBMCs. The rearrangement joins TRBV19 to TRBJ2-1, with TRBD1 as a possible D gene (7 bases). The sequence derives from a donor aged 10-29 years with latent tuberculosis or without tuberculosis infection. The CDR3 protein is CASSGQGGYNEQFF. The DNA of the CDR3 is TGTGCCAGTAGTGGTCAGGGGGGCTACAATGAGCAGTTCTTC.